This TCR beta chain emerged from a study of shared clonotypes between healthy human individuals. Assay used: immunoSEQ multiplex PCR; TCRdb lists only in-frame clones, some missing. The repertoire holds over a million clones, with 95% to 99% as singletons. Trimming shortened V by 1 base and J by 7 bases, and 8 bases separated the two germline ends. Germline CDR1 and CDR2: GTSNPN and SVGIG (reference sequence). CDR3 length equals 12 residues. The sample was naive CD4+ T cells sorted from blood. Subset indicated: CD45RA+ positively selected. The TCR comes from a man in his thirties or forties in good health. The chain combines TRBV30 with TRBJ1-5, with TRBD1 as a possible D gene (5 bases). The DNA of the CDR3 is TGTGCCTGGAGTGAACAGGCCCAGCCCCAGCATTTT. Translation gives CAWSEQAQPQHF.